Shown below are 24 T cell receptor beta chains from a single sample sequenced in a study of cytomegalovirus exposure and HLA in healthy donors. Use of 60 Vbeta and 13 Jbeta primers characterized the PCR. Produced via immunoSEQ multiplex PCR; TCRdb's table is partial and in-frame only. The repertoire holds roughly 100,000 clones, less than 80% seen once, with 1.5% to 2.5% in the top ten. Input material: PBMCs. The origin of the receptors is a man in his forties in good health and CMV-seronegative.

This clone appeared a few times. At one end, the junction sequence differs from germline, possibly due to a read error. The chain recombines TRBV7-9 with TRBJ1-2, with 7 nucleotides matching TRBD1. The CDR3 has 17 residues. The germline V gene encodes CDR1 SEHNR and CDR2 FQNEAQ (reference sequence). DNA of the CDR3: TGTTCCAGCAGCTTAGGGAGTCGTAGGGGGCGATTCTATGGCTACACCTTC. The encoded protein is CSSSLGSRRGRFYGYTF.

V is TRBV7-8 and J is TRBJ1-2, with D perhaps matching TRBD1 (6 bases). The CDR3 runs 15 residues. Germline assignment: CDR1 SGHVS and CDR2 FQNEAQ. The V end lost 5 bases, the J end lost 4 bases, and 17 bases lay between the germline ends. The CDR3 protein is CASSPALGQLYGYTF. The DNA of the CDR3 is TGTGCCAGCAGCCCCGCTCTCGGACAGCTCTATGGCTACACCTTC.

Of note for this clone: The junction and the germline gene differ at one end; a read error may be behind it. The chain has TRBV5-6 and TRBJ1-5, with D perhaps TRBD1 (5 bases). The CDR3 consists of 16 residues. Germline V CDR1 and CDR2: SGHDT, YYEEEE. CDR3 sequence reads: CAGSLRGRASYQPQHF. For the CDR3, the DNA is TGTGCCGGCAGCTTGAGGGGCAGGGCAAGTTATCAGCCCCAGCATTTT.

This chain joins TRBV11-2 and TRBJ1-2; a weak D match, TRBD1 (5 bases). Germline V gives CDR1 SGHAT, CDR2 FQNNGV. The CDR3 runs 15 residues. V was pared by 0 bases and J by 8 bases, with 16 bases between. The CDR3 reads CASSLDPGGTIGYTF. The CDR3 nucleotides read TGTGCCAGCAGCTTAGATCCCGGGGGAACTATCGGCTACACCTTC.

This sequence joins TRBV12-2 and TRBJ2-7; the listed D gene, TRBD1, was not tested against the DNA. TRBV12-2 is a pseudogene locus. The CDR3 is made up of 14 amino acids. Here the CDR3 DNA reads TGTGCAAGTCGCTTAAGTCAGGGGAATTACGAGCAGTACTTC. Translating it yields CASRLSQGNYEQYF.

This chain uses TRBV30 with TRBJ2-1; D perhaps matches TRBD1 (6 bases). The CDR3 is made up of 17 amino acids. Trimming cost V 1 base and J 0 bases, with 16 bases left between them. Germline lookup yields CDR1 GTSNPN and CDR2 SVGIG (reference sequence). CDR3 DNA sequence: TGTGCCTGGAGTGCGACTGCAGGGGCGCGCTCCTACAATGAGCAGTTCTTC. It codes for CAWSATAGARSYNEQFF.

The rearrangement links TRBV6-5 to TRBJ1-1, with TRBD1 identical over 7 bases. CDR3 length equals 16 residues. With 2 bases clipped from V and 3 bases from J, the junction kept 9 bases outside the gene matches. Germline loops: CDR1 MNHEY, CDR2 SVGAGI. CDR3 amino acids: CASSYTPGQTYTEAFF. Written as DNA, the CDR3 is TGTGCCAGCAGTTACACCCCGGGACAGACCTACACTGAAGCTTTCTTT.

DNA for the CDR3: TGTGCCAGCAGGGCCGTCTCCTACGAGCAGTACTTC. Protein sequence: CASRAVSYEQYF. V is TRBV6-5 and J is TRBJ2-7; D is unresolved. V dropped 6 bases and J dropped 0 bases, with 6 bases sitting between them. The CDR3 extends over 12 amino acids. Germline V lookup: CDR1 MNHEY, CDR2 SVGAGI.

This clone was found once. The rearrangement links TRBV7-9 to TRBJ2-7; 9 bases match TRBD1. The junction had 11 bases not matched to a gene; V was cut back by 11 bases and J by 6 bases. Germline CDR1 and CDR2: SEHNR and FQNEAQ (reference sequence). The length of the CDR3 is 13 residues. The CDR3: CALRGQGSSEQYF. In DNA form, the CDR3 reads TGTGCCTTGAGAGGACAGGGGTCTTCCGAGCAGTACTTC. The variable domain in full, completed from reference TRBV7-9 and TRBJ2-7, reads DTGVSQNPRHKITKRGQNVTFRCDPISEHNRLYWYRQTLGQGPEFLTYFQNEAQLEKSRLLSDRFSAERPKGSFSTLEIQRTEQGDSAMYLCALRGQGSSEQYFGPGTRLTVT.

The rearrangement links TRBV30 to TRBJ2-5, with TRBD2 as a possible D gene (6 bases). The CDR3 totals 14 residues. Trimming took off 2 bases at V and 4 bases at J, with 14 bases between the two ends. Looked up from germline, CDR1 is GTSNPN and CDR2 is SVGIG (reference sequence). CDR3: CAWSSPVEGETQYF. CDR3 coding DNA: TGTGCCTGGAGTTCCCCTGTGGAGGGAGAGACCCAGTACTTC. Based on the CDR3 plus reference TRBV30 and TRBJ2-5, the full variable domain is SQTIHQWPATLVQPVGSPLSLECTVEGTSNPNLYWYRQAAGRGLQLLFYSVGIGQISSEVPQNLSASRPQDRQFILSSKKLLLSDSGFYLCAWSSPVEGETQYFGPGTRLLVL.

This chain joins TRBV19 and TRBJ1-4; perhaps TRBD1 as D (6 bases). Germline CDR1 LNHDA, CDR2 SQIVND (reference sequence). There are 16 residues in the CDR3. V lost 7 bases and J lost 2, with 17 bases in between. The CDR3 DNA is TGTGCCAGTACCTTCTTCGGGGGGCGGACTAATGAAAAACTGTTTTTT. Its translation is CASTFFGGRTNEKLFF.

This clone occurred once. The chain has TRBV28 and TRBJ1-5; a weak D match, TRBD1 (5 bases). Germline-derived CDR1 and CDR2 are MDHEN and SYDVKM. There are 16 residues in the CDR3. Trimming removed 3 bases from V and 2 bases from J, with 14 bases in between. CDR3 sequence reads: CASSLGEGLGNQPQHF. In nucleotides, the CDR3 is TGTGCCAGCAGTTTGGGGGAGGGGTTGGGCAATCAGCCCCAGCATTTT.

The genes are TRBV28 and TRBJ1-2, with a weak D call TRBD1 (5 bases). Germline V CDR1 and CDR2: MDHEN, SYDVKM. The CDR3 runs 13 residues. Deletions cut 6 bases from V and 2 bases from J, with 10 bases between. The chain's CDR3 is CASRPAGNYGYTF. In nucleotides, the CDR3 is TGTGCCAGCAGACCGGCAGGGAACTATGGCTACACCTTC.

The V gene is TRBV7-3, the J gene TRBJ2-3; D not certain. Trimming removed 5 bases from V and 1 base from J, with 16 bases in between. The CDR3 contains 16 residues. Germline V gives CDR1 SGHTA, CDR2 FQGTGA. The CDR3 bases are TGTGCCAGCAGCCCAACCAGCTATCGGGGCACAGATACGCAGTATTTT. Translation gives CASSPTSYRGTDTQYF. The full variable domain, its missing parts supplied by reference TRBV7-3 and TRBJ2-3, is GAGVSQTPSNKVTEKGKYVELRCDPISGHTALYWYRQSLGQGPEFLIYFQGTGAADDSGLPNDRFFAVRPEGSVSTLKIQRTERGDSAVYLCASSPTSYRGTDTQYFGPGTRLTVL.

This chain links TRBV7-9 with TRBJ1-4; TRBD1 matches at 8 bases. Germline assignment: CDR1 SEHNR and CDR2 FQNEAQ (reference sequence). J gave up 3 bases and V 2 bases, and 11 bases lay outside the gene matches. The CDR3 has 18 amino acids. The CDR3 spells CASSLPRSGGMANEKLFF. The CDR3 region has the DNA TGTGCCAGCAGCTTACCCCGATCAGGGGGCATGGCTAATGAAAAACTGTTTTTT.

This clone showed up just a few times. This rearrangement joins TRBV7-9 to TRBJ1-6; a possible D gene is TRBD1 (5 bases). Deletions cut 11 bases from V and 12 bases from J, with 20 bases between. This CDR3 has 13 amino acids. CDR1 is SEHNR, CDR2 FQNEAQ, per germline (reference sequence). CDR3 DNA sequence: TGTGCCGGAGGTCGGGGGTTTGAAGGACCCCTCCACTTT. It is translated as CAGGRGFEGPLHF. Drawing the rest from reference TRBV7-9 and TRBJ1-6, the complete variable domain is DTGVSQNPRHKITKRGQNVTFRCDPISEHNRLYWYRQTLGQGPEFLTYFQNEAQLEKSRLLSDRFSAERPKGSFSTLEIQRTEQGDSAMYLCAGGRGFEGPLHFGNGTRLTVT.

The CDR3 DNA reads TGCGCCAGCAGTGAGTCGGGCGGGTACGAACTGTTTTTT. Translating gives CASSESGGYELFF. The chain has TRBV10-2 and TRBJ1-4, with D uncertain. This CDR3 region has 13 residues. The V end was cut by 0 bases, the J end by 12 bases, with 11 bases between. From germline, CDR1 is WSHSY and CDR2 SAAADI.

This chain connects TRBV5-1 to TRBJ1-4, with 10 nucleotides matching TRBD1. Germline loops: CDR1 SGHRS, CDR2 YFSETQ. Trimming took 3 bases from V and 7 from J; bases not matched to a gene: 6. This CDR3 spans 15 amino acids. The CDR3 nucleotides are TGCGCCAGCAGCTATCCGGGACAGGGGAGTGAAAAACTGTTTTTT. Its protein is CASSYPGQGSEKLFF.

The chain is built from TRBV21-1 and TRBJ2-4; the table calls TRBD2, which could not be checked here. TRBV21-1 corresponds to a pseudogene. The CDR3 sequence is 15 residues long. Here the CDR3 reads CASSKASEGKNIQYF. CDR3 in DNA: TGTGCCAGCAGCAAGGCGTCGGAGGGGAAAAACATTCAGTACTTC.

CDR3 coding DNA: TGTGCCAGCAGCCGGACAGCCAACTCCTATAATTCACCCCTCCACTTT. It yields the protein CASSRTANSYNSPLHF. The chain employs TRBV14 and TRBJ1-6, with D perhaps matching TRBD1 (6 bases). Germline assignment: CDR1 SGHDN and CDR2 FVKESK. Trimming removed 4 bases at V and 0 bases at J, with 10 bases between. There are 16 residues in the CDR3.

The gene calls are TRBV4-3 and TRBJ1-2; D not certain. The V end was cut by 0 bases, the J end by 6 bases, with 8 bases between. There are 13 residues in the CDR3. Germline CDR1 reads LGHNA; CDR2 reads YSLEER. CDR3 nucleotide sequence: TGCGCCAGCAGCCAAGATCCCGGGGATGGCTACACCTTC. It translates to CASSQDPGDGYTF.

The V gene is TRBV4-3, the J gene TRBJ1-6; D unresolved. The ends were cut back, 0 bases at V and 4 bases at J, with 10 bases in the middle. The CDR3 runs to 16 residues. Germline CDR1 is LGHNA and CDR2 is YSLEER. As DNA, the CDR3 is TGCGCCAGCAGCCAAGACGAGACACCGTATAATTCACCCCTCCACTTT. Translated: CASSQDETPYNSPLHF.

The chain is built from TRBV27 and TRBJ1-2; 9 bases map to TRBD1. Losses at the gene ends were 8 bases for V and 6 bases for J; bases not matched to a gene: 10. The germline V gene has CDR1 MNHEY and CDR2 SMNVEV (reference sequence). The CDR3 covers 14 residues. This CDR3 reads CASGRTGTGHGYTF. DNA for the CDR3: TGTGCCAGCGGAAGGACTGGGACAGGGCATGGCTACACCTTC.

The chain couples TRBV23-1 to TRBJ1-4, with 10 nucleotides matching TRBD1. TRBV23-1 is classed as an ORF, of uncertain function. The CDR3 covers 17 residues. J was trimmed by 5 bases and V by 0 bases; bases with no gene match: 6. In nucleotides, the CDR3 is TGCGCCAGCAGTCAATCACTCGGGACAGGGGAGAATGAAAAACTGTTTTTT. Translated: CASSQSLGTGENEKLFF.